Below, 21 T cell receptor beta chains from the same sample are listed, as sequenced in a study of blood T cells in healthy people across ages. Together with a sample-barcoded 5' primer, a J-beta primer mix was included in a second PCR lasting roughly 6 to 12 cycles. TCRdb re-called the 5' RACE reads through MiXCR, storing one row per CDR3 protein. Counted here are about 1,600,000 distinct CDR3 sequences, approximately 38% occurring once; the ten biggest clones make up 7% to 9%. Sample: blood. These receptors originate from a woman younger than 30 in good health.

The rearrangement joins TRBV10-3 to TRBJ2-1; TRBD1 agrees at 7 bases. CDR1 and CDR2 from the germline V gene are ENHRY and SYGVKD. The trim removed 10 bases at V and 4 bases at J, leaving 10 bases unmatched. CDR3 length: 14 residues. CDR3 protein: CASLPGQSYNEQFF. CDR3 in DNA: TGTGCCAGCCTACCGGGACAGTCTTACAATGAGCAGTTCTTC.

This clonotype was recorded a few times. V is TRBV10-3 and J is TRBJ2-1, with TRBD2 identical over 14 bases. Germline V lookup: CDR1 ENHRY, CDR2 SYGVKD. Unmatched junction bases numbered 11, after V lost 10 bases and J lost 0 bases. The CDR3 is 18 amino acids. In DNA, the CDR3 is TGTGCCACCCTCGGGACTAGCGGGGGAGATAGCTCCTACAATGAGCAGTTCTTC. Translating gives CATLGTSGGDSSYNEQFF.

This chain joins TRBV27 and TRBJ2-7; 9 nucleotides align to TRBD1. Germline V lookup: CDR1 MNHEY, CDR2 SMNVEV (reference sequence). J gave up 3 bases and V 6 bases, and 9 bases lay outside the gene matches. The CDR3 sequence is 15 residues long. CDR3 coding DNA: TGTGCCAGCAGAATCCGGACAGGGGTGGGCTACGAGCAGTACTTC. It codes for CASRIRTGVGYEQYF.

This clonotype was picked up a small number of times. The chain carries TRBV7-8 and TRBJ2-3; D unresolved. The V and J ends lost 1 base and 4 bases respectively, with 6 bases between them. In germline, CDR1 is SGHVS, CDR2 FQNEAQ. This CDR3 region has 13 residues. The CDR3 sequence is CASSLEFSDTQYF. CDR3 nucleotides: TGTGCCAGCAGCTTAGAATTTTCAGATACGCAGTATTTT.

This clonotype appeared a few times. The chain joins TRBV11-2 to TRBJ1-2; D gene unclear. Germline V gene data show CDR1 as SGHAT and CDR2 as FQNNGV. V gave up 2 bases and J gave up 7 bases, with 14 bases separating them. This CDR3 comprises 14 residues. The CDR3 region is CASSLSEGTAGYTF. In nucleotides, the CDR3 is TGTGCCAGCAGCTTAAGTGAGGGTACGGCTGGCTACACCTTC.

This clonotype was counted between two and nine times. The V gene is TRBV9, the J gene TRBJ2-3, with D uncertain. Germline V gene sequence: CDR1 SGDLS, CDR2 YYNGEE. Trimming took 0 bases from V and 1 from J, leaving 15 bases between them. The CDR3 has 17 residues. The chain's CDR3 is CASSVANAVLRTDTQYF. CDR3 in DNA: TGTGCCAGCAGCGTAGCCAACGCTGTCCTCCGCACAGATACGCAGTATTTT.

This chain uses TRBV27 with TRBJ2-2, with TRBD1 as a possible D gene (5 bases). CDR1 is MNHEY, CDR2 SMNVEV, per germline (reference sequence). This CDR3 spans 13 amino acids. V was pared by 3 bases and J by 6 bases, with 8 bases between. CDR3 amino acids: CASSFSQAGELFF. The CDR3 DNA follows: TGTGCCAGCAGTTTTTCACAGGCCGGGGAGCTGTTTTTT.

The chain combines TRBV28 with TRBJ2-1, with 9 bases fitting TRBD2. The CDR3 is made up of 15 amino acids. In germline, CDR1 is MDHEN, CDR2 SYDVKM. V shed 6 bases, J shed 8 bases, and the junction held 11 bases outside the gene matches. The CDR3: CASSEERGAGDEQFF. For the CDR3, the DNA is TGTGCCAGCAGCGAAGAGCGGGGGGCTGGGGATGAGCAGTTCTTC.

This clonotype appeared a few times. CDR3 region: CASYRATGGAETQYF. The DNA of the CDR3 is TGTGCCAGCTACAGAGCCACAGGGGGCGCAGAGACCCAGTACTTC. The chain uses TRBV12-3 or TRBV12-4 and TRBJ2-5; 9 bases are shared with TRBD1. The V and J ends lost 8 bases and 4 bases, in that order; junction bases with no gene match: 11. The CDR3 has 15 amino acids.

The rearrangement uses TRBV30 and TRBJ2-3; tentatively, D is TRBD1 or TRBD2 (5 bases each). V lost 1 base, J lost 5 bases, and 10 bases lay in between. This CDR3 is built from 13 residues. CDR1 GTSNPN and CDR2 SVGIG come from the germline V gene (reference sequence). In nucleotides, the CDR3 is TGTGCCTGGAGTGGAGGGGCTAGAGATACGCAGTATTTT. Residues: CAWSGGARDTQYF.

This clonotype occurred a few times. CDR3 DNA: TGTGCCAGCAGCAACCGGGACAGGGGCTACACCTTC. Encoded protein: CASSNRDRGYTF. This sequence joins TRBV3-1 and TRBJ1-2; TRBD1 matches 8 bases. The germline CDR1 and CDR2 sequences are LGHDT and YNNKEL (reference sequence). J lost 8 bases, V lost 5 bases, and 4 bases had no gene match. The CDR3 is 12 residues long.

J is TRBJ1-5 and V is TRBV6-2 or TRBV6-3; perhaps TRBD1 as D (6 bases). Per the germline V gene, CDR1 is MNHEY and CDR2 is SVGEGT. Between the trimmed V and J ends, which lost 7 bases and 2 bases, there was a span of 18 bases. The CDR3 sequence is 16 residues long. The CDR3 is CASTGPRDKGNQPQHF. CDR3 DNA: TGTGCCAGCACTGGCCCTCGGGACAAGGGCAATCAGCCCCAGCATTTT.

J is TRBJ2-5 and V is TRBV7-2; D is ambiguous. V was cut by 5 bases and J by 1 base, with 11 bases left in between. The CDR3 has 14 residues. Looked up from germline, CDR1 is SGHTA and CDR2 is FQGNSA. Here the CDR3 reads CASSRRRIQETQYF. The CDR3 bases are TGTGCCAGCAGCCGAAGAAGGATCCAAGAGACCCAGTACTTC.

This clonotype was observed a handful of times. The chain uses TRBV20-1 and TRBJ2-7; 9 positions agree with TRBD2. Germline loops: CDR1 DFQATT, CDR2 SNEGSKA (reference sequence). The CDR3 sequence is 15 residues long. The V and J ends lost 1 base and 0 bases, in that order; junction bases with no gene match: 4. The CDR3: CSARALAGLSYEQYF. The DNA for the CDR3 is TGCAGTGCTAGAGCGCTAGCGGGACTCTCCTACGAGCAGTACTTC.

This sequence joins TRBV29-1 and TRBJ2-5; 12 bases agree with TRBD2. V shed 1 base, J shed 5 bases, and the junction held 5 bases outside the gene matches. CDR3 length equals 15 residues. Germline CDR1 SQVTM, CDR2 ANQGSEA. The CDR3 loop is CSVEGLAGVAETQYF. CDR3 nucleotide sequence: TGCAGCGTTGAAGGACTAGCGGGAGTTGCGGAGACCCAGTACTTC.

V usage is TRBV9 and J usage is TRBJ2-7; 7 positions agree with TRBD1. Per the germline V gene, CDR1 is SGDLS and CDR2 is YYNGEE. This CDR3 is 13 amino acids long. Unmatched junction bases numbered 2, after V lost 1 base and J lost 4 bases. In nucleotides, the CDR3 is TGTGCCAGCAGCGTATCGGGACAGTACGAGCAGTACTTC. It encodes CASSVSGQYEQYF.

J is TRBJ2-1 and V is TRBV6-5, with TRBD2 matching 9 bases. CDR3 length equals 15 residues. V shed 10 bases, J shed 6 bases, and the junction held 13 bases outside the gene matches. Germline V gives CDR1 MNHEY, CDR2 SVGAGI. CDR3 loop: CANSPEGTSPNEQFF. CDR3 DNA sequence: TGTGCCAACAGCCCAGAAGGGACTAGCCCCAATGAGCAGTTCTTC.

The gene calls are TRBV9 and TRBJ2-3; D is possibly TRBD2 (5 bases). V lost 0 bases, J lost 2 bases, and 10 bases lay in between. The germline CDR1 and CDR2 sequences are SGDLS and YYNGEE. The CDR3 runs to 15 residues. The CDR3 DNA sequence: TGTGCCAGCAGCGTAGATCAGCGGTTCACAGATACGCAGTATTTT. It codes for CASSVDQRFTDTQYF.

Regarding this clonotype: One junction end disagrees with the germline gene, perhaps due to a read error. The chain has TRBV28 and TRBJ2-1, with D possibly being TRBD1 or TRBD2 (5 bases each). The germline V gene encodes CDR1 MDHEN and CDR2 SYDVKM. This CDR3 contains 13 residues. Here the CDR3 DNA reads TGTGCCAGAAGTTTGGAGTCGGGGACGGAGCAGTTCTTC. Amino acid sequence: CARSLESGTEQFF. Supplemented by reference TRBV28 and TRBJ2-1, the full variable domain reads DVKVTQSSRYLVKRTGEKVFLECVQDMDHENMFWYRQDPGLGLRLIYFSYDVKMKEKGDIPEGYSVSREKKERFSLILESASTNQTSMYLCARSLESGTEQFFGPGTRLTVL.

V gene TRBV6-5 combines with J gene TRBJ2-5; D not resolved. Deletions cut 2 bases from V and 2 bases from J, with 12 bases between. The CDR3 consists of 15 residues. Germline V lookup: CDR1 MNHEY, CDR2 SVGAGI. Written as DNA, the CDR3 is TGTGCCAGCAGTTACGAACTCAACCCGCAAGAGACCCAGTACTTC. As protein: CASSYELNPQETQYF.

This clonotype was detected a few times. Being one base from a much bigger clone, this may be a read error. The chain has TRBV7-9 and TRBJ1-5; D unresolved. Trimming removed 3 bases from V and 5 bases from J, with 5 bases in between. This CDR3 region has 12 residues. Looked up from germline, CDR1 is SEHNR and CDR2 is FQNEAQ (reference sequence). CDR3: CASSLEDQPQHF. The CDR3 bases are TGTGCCAGCAGCTTGGAGGATCAGCCCCAGCATTTT.